This is a list of T cell receptor beta chains from one sample in a study of cytomegalovirus exposure and HLA in healthy donors. Repertoires were generated with immunoSEQ multiplex PCR, while TCRdb's copy carries only in-frame clones and drops some. The data contain more than 150,000 clones, approximately 82% of them singletons. Specimen: PBMCs. The source of these receptors is a woman aged 18-29 years in good health and CMV-seropositive. Each CDR3 is given without its conserved first and last residue. D genes are given only for firm matches.

D gene | J gene | V gene | CDR3 length | CDR3 protein
. | TRBJ2-3 | TRBV7-3 | 13 | ASSLIPTSTDTQY
. | TRBJ2-2 | TRBV18 | 15 | ASSPFVSDTNTGELF
TRBD2 | TRBJ2-1 | TRBV7-6 | 14 | ASSFAGLAGPNEQF
. | TRBJ2-7 | TRBV28 | 13 | ASSLPSRGLYEQY
TRBD1 | TRBJ2-4 | TRBV13 | 15 | ASSFQGGQGFGNIQY
TRBD1 | TRBJ1-4 | TRBV4-3 | 13 | ASSQGQGINEKLF
TRBD1 | TRBJ1-6 | TRBV2 | 12 | ASQGQGFNSPLH
TRBD1 | TRBJ1-2 | TRBV27 | 15 | ASSLSGQGAPRDGYT
TRBD1 | TRBJ1-6 | TRBV9 | 13 | ASSPTGVEGSPLH
TRBD2 | TRBJ2-3 | TRBV4-2 | 13 | ASSQSSGETDTQY
. | TRBJ2-3 | TRBV6-1 | 11 | ASSTKETDTQY
. | TRBJ2-1 | TRBV6-4 | 13 | ASSYRAEGSNEQF
TRBD2 | TRBJ2-1 | TRBV7-3 | 11 | ASSKRTSNEQF
. | TRBJ2-1 | TRBV21-1 | 11 | ASSDTGNNEQF
TRBD1 | TRBJ1-4 | TRBV25-1 | 11 | ASSTGGNEKLF
. | TRBJ1-1 | TRBV4-2 | 11 | ASSQGGNTEAF
. | TRBJ1-6 | TRBV6-5 | 12 | ASTGQGYNSPLH
. | TRBJ2-3 | TRBV10-3 | 12 | AISGGGGTDTQY
TRBD2 | TRBJ2-5 | TRBV18 | 12 | ASSRGLAAETQY
TRBD1 | TRBJ1-6 | TRBV6-1 | 12 | ASSGTGLNSPLH
. | TRBJ1-5 | TRBV6-4 | 12 | ASSDSAEEKRKH
TRBD2 | TRBJ2-1 | TRBV5-5 | 16 | ASSFGAGGPFDSYEQF
. | TRBJ1-1 | TRBV28 | 12 | ASRLSVMNTEAF
. | TRBJ1-2 | TRBV11-2 | 16 | ASSLVPAPGRDNYGYT
. | TRBJ1-1 | TRBV2 | 10 | ASSARGSEAF
. | TRBJ1-3 | TRBV7-9 | 12 | ASSPTQVGNTIY
. | TRBJ2-5 | TRBV6-5 | 12 | ASHPSGQQETQY
TRBD1 | TRBJ2-7 | TRBV7-9 | 12 | ASSPGQGAYEQY
. | TRBJ2-1 | TRBV7-9 | 14 | ASSPVRRGAYNEQF
. | TRBJ1-5 | TRBV19 | 10 | ASNREYQPQH
. | TRBJ1-1 | TRBV7-9 | 11 | ASSPGGAEEAF
. | TRBJ2-2 | TRBV10-3 | 13 | AISEGGGPTGELF
TRBD1 | TRBJ2-2 | TRBV11-2 | 13 | ASSEGTANTGELF
. | TRBJ1-5 | TRBV2 | 13 | ASSAEGGGDQPQH
TRBD1 | TRBJ1-4 | TRBV18 | 13 | ASSQEGQGAVKLF
. | TRBJ2-1 | TRBV19 | 15 | ASSIPRPQGSIDEQF
. | . | TRBV5-1 | 9 | ASSSSYEQY
. | TRBJ1-2 | TRBV30 | 9 | ACNRADGYT
TRBD1 | TRBJ1-6 | TRBV7-9 | 13 | ASSQGTARDSPLH
TRBD1 | TRBJ2-2 | TRBV2 | 11 | ATRTGSAGELF
TRBD1 | TRBJ2-5 | TRBV15 | 12 | ATSHQGAFETQY
TRBD2 | TRBJ2-7 | TRBV19 | 12 | ASSIAGGAYEQY
. | TRBJ1-5 | TRBV2 | 13 | ASSERGRSNQPQH
. | TRBJ2-3 | TRBV4-3 | 12 | ASSQYSGTDTQY
TRBD1 | TRBJ2-7 | TRBV28 | 12 | ASRRGQGSYEQY
. | TRBJ2-3 | TRBV4-3 | 14 | ASSQRPAGVADTQY
. | TRBJ1-1 | TRBV7-3 | 11 | ASRVQANTEVF
. | TRBJ1-6 | TRBV13 | 14 | ASSLAGDGYNSPLH
TRBD1 | TRBJ1-1 | TRBV2 | 12 | ASRSPGQGPEAF
. | TRBJ1-2 | TRBV6-6 | 12 | ASSPGEGIYGYT
. | TRBJ2-2 | TRBV18 | 14 | ASSPRSRGDTGELF
. | TRBJ1-2 | TRBV4-1 | 12 | ASSHTGLMDGYT
TRBD2 | TRBJ2-5 | TRBV27 | 14 | ASSPGLAGIRGAQY
TRBD2 | TRBJ2-5 | TRBV11-3 | 13 | ASSSRAGSQETQY
TRBD1 | TRBJ1-3 | TRBV30 | 15 | AWSVWTGDFSGNTIY